The clone carrying this TCR beta chain was picked up a small number of times. These data belong to a study of blood T cells in healthy people across ages. Combining a sample-barcoded 5' primer with a J-beta primer mix, a second PCR ran for roughly 6 to 12 cycles. Using its own MiXCR run on the 5' RACE reads, TCRdb lists one record per CDR3 protein. The data contain about 670,000 distinct CDR3 sequences, roughly half of them singletons. This sequence was found in a woman older than 75 in good health. The sequenced material came from blood.

CDR3 residues: CASKDGGSVEQYF. The CDR3 bases are TGTGCCAGCAAGGACGGCGGGAGCGTCGAGCAGTACTTC. The chain has TRBV12-3 or TRBV12-4 and TRBJ2-7, with 7 bases fitting TRBD2. The CDR3 runs to 13 residues. V shed 7 bases, J shed 6 bases, and the junction held 9 bases outside the gene matches.